This TCR beta chain is from a study of preoperative IRX-2 immunotherapy in early breast cancer. Treatment here: preoperative locoregional IRX-2 cytokine immunotherapy. Preoperative locoregional IRX-2 cytokine immunotherapy was tested in the phase Ib source study. The data were produced by immunoSEQ multiplex PCR, yet TCRdb's version contains in-frame clones alone and is incomplete. Of 30,000 to 45,000 clones listed, approximately 85% are singletons. The length of the CDR3 is 16 residues. Looked up from germline, CDR1 is MNHGY and CDR2 is SAAAGT. Trimming cost V 0 bases and J 6 bases; bases outside gene matches: 9.

This rearrangement joins TRBV6-8 to TRBJ2-7, with 9 bases fitting TRBD2. This sequence was found in a human donor with breast cancer. Sequencing was performed on lymph node tissue, taken after IRX-2 immunotherapy. CDR3 in amino acids: CASSYSRPSGVLEQYF. DNA of the CDR3: TGTGCCAGCAGTTACTCGAGGCCTAGCGGGGTCCTCGAGCAGTACTTC.